This T cell receptor (beta chain) was identified during a study of T cells after yellow fever vaccination (dated by TCRdb to between 2018 and 2021). Study-level background: The SMART-Seq v4 Ultra Low Input RNA kit was used to prepare libraries from fractions with low cell numbers. To follow T-cell clones before and after both primary and booster YFV17D yellow fever vaccination, bulk TCR alpha and beta repertoires underwent longitudinal sequencing. Two healthy male donors, one aged 18 to 30 and one aged 30 to 39 years, were included in the cohort. Blood was drawn at multiple timepoints before and after primary and secondary immunization, with bulk PBMC replicates and cell subsets isolated.

The sequencing machine was an Illumina NovaSeq 6000. TCR cDNA was synthesized by 5'RACE template switching, through which a universal primer site and unique molecular identifiers were introduced. Priming for cDNA synthesis came from both the TCR alpha and TCR beta constant segments. Library amplification used two PCR steps, and the second PCR step added sample barcodes and sequencing adapters. Sequencing of libraries was performed on Illumina HiSeq 2500 (2x100 bp) or NovaSeq (2x150 bp). In the paper's pipeline: MIGEC handled demultiplexing of reads and collapsing into UMI consensus sequences, while MiXCR performed V(D)J alignment. Clonotypes responding to the vaccine were identified with edgeR on replicate PBMC samples, with the criteria of FDR below 0.01 and a log2 fold change above 5 up to day 15. Each bulk clonotype was labeled CD4 or CD8 based on which sequenced repertoire, CD4 or CD8, contained the clonotype at higher abundance. TCRdb reprocessing: public reads trimmed at Q25 with fastp, clones called with MiXCR, in-frame beta chains kept. CDR3 protein duplicates are merged, each entry listing the most common genes and DNA. The V and J calls reflect TCRdb's pipeline rather than the authors' work. The sample records about 310,000 distinct CDR3 sequences, more than 3% of which are singletons. The ten largest clones represent 23% of the sample.

V is cut back by 7 bases and J by 0 bases, with 14 bases in the junction unmatched. Inclusive of the bounding cysteine and phenylalanine, the CDR3 is 18 residues long. Only CDR3 DNA is held: 54 bases, read in frame from base 1. As encoded in the germline V gene, CDR1 is MDHEN while CDR2 is SYDVKM. Broader findings and caveats from the paper: Because only two donors were included in the study, the extent to which the findings can be generalized is limited. Most clones expanded after primary vaccination were re-detected after the booster (96% of CD4 and around 88% of CD8), suggesting broad memory maintenance. Because abundant contaminating clonotypes from the bulk population could be contained in FACS-sorted repertoires, computational filtering was required. A small share of clonotypes was detected in both CD4 and CD8 compartments, with the overlap likely arising from convergent recombination. The secondary T-cell response was found to be weaker but faster than the primary response, with a peak reached on day 5 rather than on day 15.

On this clonotype itself: Its antigen is currently not known. The sample holds no much larger clone one base away, and base qualities are not on file.

Explained via the paper, the treatment or condition label denotes: live attenuated yellow fever vaccine strain. At each blood-draw timepoint, two biological replicates of bulk PBMCs were collected. PBMCs were isolated from peripheral blood using a standard Ficoll-Paque protocol. TriZol was used to extract RNA from bulk PBMCs, CD4 and CD8 fractions, and dextramer-positive and dextramer-negative fractions. The clonotype originates from a young man who received the YFV17D yellow fever vaccine. The rearrangement combines TRBV28 with TRBJ2-3, and 9 junctional nucleotides match TRBD1. The source material was PBMCs, sampled on the day of the yellow fever booster vaccination. The DNA sequence follows: TGTGCCAGCACCCTCGGACAGGGGACCTACTCTAGCACAGATACGCAGTATTTT. It is translated as CASTLGQGTYSSTDTQYF.